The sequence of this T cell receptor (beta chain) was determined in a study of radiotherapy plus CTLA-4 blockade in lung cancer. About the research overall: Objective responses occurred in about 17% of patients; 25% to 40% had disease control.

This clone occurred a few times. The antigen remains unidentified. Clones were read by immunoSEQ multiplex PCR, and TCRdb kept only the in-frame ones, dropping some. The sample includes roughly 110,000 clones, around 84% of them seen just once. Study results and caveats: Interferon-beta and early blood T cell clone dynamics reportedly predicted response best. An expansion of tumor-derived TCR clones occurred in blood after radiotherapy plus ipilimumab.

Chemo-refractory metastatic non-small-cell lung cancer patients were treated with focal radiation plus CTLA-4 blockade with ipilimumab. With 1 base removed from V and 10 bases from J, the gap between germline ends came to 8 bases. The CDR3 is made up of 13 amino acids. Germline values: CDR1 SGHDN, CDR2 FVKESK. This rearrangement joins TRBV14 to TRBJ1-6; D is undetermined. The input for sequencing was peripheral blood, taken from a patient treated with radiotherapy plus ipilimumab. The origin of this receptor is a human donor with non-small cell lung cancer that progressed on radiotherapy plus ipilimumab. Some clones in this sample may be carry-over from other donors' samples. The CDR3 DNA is TGTGCCAGCAGCCAAGTGGCGGGATCACCCCTCCACTTT. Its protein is CASSQVAGSPLHF.